What follows are 6 T cell receptor beta chains derived from one specimen sequenced in a study of early T cells in non-severe SARS-CoV-2 infection. One entry per CDR3 protein results from TCRdb running MiXCR on the 5' RACE reads. In the table there are about 16,000 distinct CDR3 sequences, more than 5% of which are singletons. Sequenced material: whole blood. All receptors derive from an adult who was a healthcare worker with PCR-confirmed SARS-CoV-2 infection or an uninfected control (not recorded which).

Judged by abundance, this clonotype is medium-sized. This chain's CDR3 is CASSLDRLNTEAFF. The CDR3 bases are TGCGCCAGCAGCTTGGACAGGTTGAACACTGAAGCTTTCTTT. V usage is TRBV5-1 and J usage is TRBJ1-1; possibly TRBD1 for D (5 bases). The length of the CDR3 is 14 residues. Germline V gives CDR1 SGHRS, CDR2 YFSETQ. V was clipped by 0 bases and J by 0 bases, with 6 bases between them.

By sample share, this clonotype is medium-sized. The rearrangement uses TRBV29-1 and TRBJ2-7; 7 bases line up with TRBD1. V dropped 6 bases and J dropped 1; count of bases not matched to a gene: 3. CDR3 length: 12 residues. Germline assignment: CDR1 SQVTM and CDR2 ANQGSEA. Here the CDR3 DNA reads TGCAGCGTGGGGGACAGTTCCTACGAGCAGTACGTC. It encodes CSVGDSSYEQYV.

The table lists this clonotype with a few counts. V is TRBV9 and J is TRBJ2-2; D not resolved. The CDR3 is 14 amino acids. V dropped 2 bases and J dropped 6 bases, with 11 bases sitting between them. In germline, CDR1 is SGDLS, CDR2 YYNGEE. For the CDR3, the DNA is TGTGCCAGCAGCGTTGGGTCGGAGTCCGGGGAGCTGTTTTTT. This sequence encodes CASSVGSESGELFF.

This clonotype was seen repeatedly, ten times or more. The chain combines TRBV5-4 with TRBJ2-3; 7 positions match TRBD2. The CDR3 consists of 14 residues. After removal of 2 bases from V and 11 bases from J, the junction contained 11 bases not matched to a gene. Germline CDR1 SGHNT, CDR2 YYREEE (reference sequence). In DNA form, the CDR3 reads TGTGCCAGCAGCTTCCTAGCGGATCCGTCAAGGCAGTATTTT. As protein: CASSFLADPSRQYF.

This clonotype was found many times. The chain is built from TRBV5-1 and TRBJ2-1; perhaps TRBD1 as D (6 bases). Germline V gives CDR1 SGHRS, CDR2 YFSETQ. The CDR3 is 14 amino acids. V was clipped by 5 bases and J by 7 bases, with 16 bases between them. The CDR3 sequence is CASSINRARNEQFF. The CDR3 DNA follows: TGCGCCAGCAGTATTAACAGGGCGAGGAATGAGCAGTTCTTC.

This clonotype has only a few counts. The gene calls are TRBV30 and TRBJ1-5; the D gene is possibly TRBD1 (6 bases). The germline gives CDR1 GTSNPN, CDR2 SVGIG (reference sequence). V was trimmed by 0 bases and J by 7 bases, leaving 19 bases between them. The CDR3 consists of 16 residues. CDR3 coding DNA: TGTGCCTGGAGTGTACCGGGGGCCTTGAGGAGACAGCCCCAGCATTTT. Translation gives CAWSVPGALRRQPQHF. The full variable domain, rest sourced from reference TRBV30 and TRBJ1-5, is SQTIHQWPATLVQPVGSPLSLECTVEGTSNPNLYWYRQAAGRGLQLLFYSVGIGQISSEVPQNLSASRPQDRQFILSSKKLLLSDSGFYLCAWSVPGALRRQPQHFGDGTRLSIL.